Listed below are T cell receptor beta chains from one sample, sequenced in a study of blood T cells in healthy people across ages. TCRdb reprocessed the 5' RACE reads via MiXCR and lists one record per CDR3 protein. Among about 1 million distinct CDR3 sequences listed, 45% were seen once. Sequenced sample: blood. These receptors originate from a woman between 55 and 75 years old in good health. CDR3s include the opening cysteine and the closing phenylalanine or tryptophan. A D gene is named only where the DNA matches it firmly.

D,V,J,CDR3
TRBD1,TRBV20-1,TRBJ1-4,CSAREDRGRKLFF
NA,TRBV7-2,TRBJ2-7,CASSRWGEASEQYF
NA,TRBV6-5,TRBJ2-5,CASSYQGLPQETQYF
TRBD2,TRBV9,TRBJ2-1,CASSVAGGTSANNEQFF
TRBD2,TRBV20-1,TRBJ2-7,CSAVGLAGVYEQYF
NA,TRBV6-2/TRBV6-3,TRBJ2-5,CASSYSKQAQYF
TRBD2,TRBV7-9,TRBJ2-3,CASSPSGGLRDTQYF
NA,TRBV29-1,TRBJ1-2,CSAGTGNYGYTF
TRBD2,TRBV14,TRBJ2-7,CASSPPGGGSSYEQYF
NA,TRBV14,NA,CASSQDLAPGAKDEQYF
NA,TRBV12-3/TRBV12-4,TRBJ2-3,CASESDTQYF
NA,TRBV5-1,TRBJ2-7,CASSLIYGLNEQYF
NA,TRBV29-1,TRBJ2-7,CSASGTTVSEQYF
NA,TRBV6-1,TRBJ2-5,CASSEQRGSPRETQYF
TRBD2,TRBV12-3/TRBV12-4,TRBJ2-7,CASSSGLAGFYEQYF
NA,TRBV6-1,TRBJ1-6,CASRATTGNSPLHF
NA,TRBV11-2,TRBJ2-3,CASSARPAGDTQYF
TRBD2,TRBV9,NA,CASSVGSSGLTYEQYF
TRBD1,TRBV12-3/TRBV12-4,TRBJ2-1,CASSGYRGPRSYNEQFF
NA,TRBV10-3,TRBJ2-5,CAISESGADRPQYF
TRBD2,TRBV7-9,TRBJ2-7,CASSHLHPPQATSVRVEQYF
TRBD2,TRBV7-2,TRBJ2-3,CASSPKTSDTDTQYF
NA,TRBV12-3/TRBV12-4,NA,CASSLQPRDRPYEQYF
NA,TRBV7-2,TRBJ1-4,CASSFGGYLRDEKLFF
TRBD1,TRBV5-8,TRBJ2-1,CASSLARGYEQFF
TRBD1,TRBV9,NA,CASSVGGTEHYEQYF
NA,TRBV12-3/TRBV12-4,TRBJ2-7,CASSLSVDYEQYF
NA,TRBV27,TRBJ2-7,CASSLYGGPYEQYF
NA,TRBV6-1,TRBJ2-7,CASSQGTSRNEQYF
TRBD2,TRBV15,TRBJ2-5,CATSRGTSGRLQETQYF
TRBD1,TRBV20-1,TRBJ1-5,CSASPGTGAGYGNQPQHF
NA,TRBV7-2,TRBJ1-5,CASSLVEQGNQPQHF
NA,TRBV14,TRBJ1-2,CASSQDPSIYGYTF
NA,TRBV28,TRBJ2-3,CASTLSGLAFTDTQYF
NA,TRBV20-1,TRBJ2-3,CSARGGAYTSTDTQYF
NA,TRBV4-2,TRBJ1-1,CASSQESGGRTEAFF
TRBD1,TRBV10-3,TRBJ2-7,CAISARTGGRDEQYF
TRBD2,TRBV20-1,TRBJ2-1,CSARDARTSGHEQFF
TRBD1,TRBV6-5,TRBJ1-6,CASRRTGDSPLHF
NA,TRBV4-1,TRBJ2-1,CASSQLRGEGSNEQFF
NA,TRBV7-3,TRBJ2-7,CASSVKGSLEQYF
NA,TRBV6-2/TRBV6-3,TRBJ1-5,CASSKSQGNSNQPQHF
NA,TRBV30,TRBJ1-1,CAWSGSLNTEAFF
NA,TRBV20-1,TRBJ2-1,CSARDLRLNLGEQFF
NA,TRBV6-6,TRBJ1-6,CASSYSLPGYNSPLHF
TRBD2,TRBV7-3,NA,CASSPGTTDPLDEQYF
NA,TRBV2,TRBJ2-7,CASSDRSGYEQYF
TRBD2,TRBV12-3/TRBV12-4,TRBJ2-5,CASSPSGRAWERYF
NA,TRBV5-1,TRBJ1-2,CASRTNREYGYTF
NA,TRBV3-1,TRBJ2-1,CASSQGEQFF
TRBD2,TRBV27,TRBJ2-1,CASSWVSGRAYNEQFF
TRBD2,TRBV3-1,TRBJ2-1,CASSLGRASGPNEQFF
TRBD2,TRBV20-1,TRBJ2-1,CSVPAIGEGRYNEQFF
NA,TRBV3-1,TRBJ2-7,CASSQEYKSSYEQYF
NA,TRBV28,TRBJ1-3,CASSSILTVSGNTIYF
TRBD2,TRBV27,TRBJ2-7,CASSSRLAGGNEQYF
NA,TRBV10-3,TRBJ1-6,CAISDERPPLHF
TRBD1,TRBV6-5,TRBJ1-2,CASSRGQGRNGYTF